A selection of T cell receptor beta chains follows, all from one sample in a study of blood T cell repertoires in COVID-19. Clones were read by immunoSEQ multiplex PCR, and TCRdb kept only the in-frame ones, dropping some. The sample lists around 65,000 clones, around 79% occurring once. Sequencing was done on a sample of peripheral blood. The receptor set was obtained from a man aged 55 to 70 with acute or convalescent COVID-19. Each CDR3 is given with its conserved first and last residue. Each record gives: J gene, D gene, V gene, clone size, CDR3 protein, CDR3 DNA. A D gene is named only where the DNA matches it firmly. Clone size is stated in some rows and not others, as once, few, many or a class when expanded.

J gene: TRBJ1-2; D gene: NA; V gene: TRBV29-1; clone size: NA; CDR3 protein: CSVPLRGGYGYTF; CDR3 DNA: TGCAGCGTCCCACTGCGGGGAGGCTATGGCTACACCTTC
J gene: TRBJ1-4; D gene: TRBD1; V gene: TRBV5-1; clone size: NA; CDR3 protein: CASSLGSTGGTNEKLFF; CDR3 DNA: TGCGCCAGCAGCTTGGGATCGACAGGGGGGACTAATGAAAAACTGTTTTTT
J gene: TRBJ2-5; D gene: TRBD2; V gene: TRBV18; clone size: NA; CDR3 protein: CASSPGLAGETQYF; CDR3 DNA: TGTGCCAGCTCACCTGGACTAGCGGGAGAGACCCAGTACTTC
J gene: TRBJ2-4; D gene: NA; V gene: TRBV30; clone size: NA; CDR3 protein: CAWRAGTLNIQYF; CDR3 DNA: TGTGCCTGGAGGGCCGGGACTCTAAACATTCAGTACTTC
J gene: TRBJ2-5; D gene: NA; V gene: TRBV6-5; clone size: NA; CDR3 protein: CASSRAGRETQYF; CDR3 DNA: TGTGCCAGCAGTCGAGCGGGTAGAGAGACCCAGTACTTC
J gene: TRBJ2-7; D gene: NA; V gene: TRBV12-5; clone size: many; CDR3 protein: CASGLPRDFPYEQYF; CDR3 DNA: TGTGCTAGTGGTTTGCCTCGGGACTTCCCCTACGAGCAGTACTTC
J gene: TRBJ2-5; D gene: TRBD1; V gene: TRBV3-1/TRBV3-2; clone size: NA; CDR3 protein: CASSPRQGRTETQYF; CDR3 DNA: TGTGCCAGCAGCCCTCGACAGGGTAGAACGGAGACCCAGTACTTC
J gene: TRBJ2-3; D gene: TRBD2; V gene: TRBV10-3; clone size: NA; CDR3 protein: CAIRKPSGRAGPDTQYF; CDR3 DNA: TGTGCCATCAGGAAACCTAGCGGGAGGGCTGGCCCAGATACGCAGTATTTT
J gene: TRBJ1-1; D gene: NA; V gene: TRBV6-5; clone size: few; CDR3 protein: CASCRGSGTEAFF; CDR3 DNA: TGTGCCAGTTGCAGGGGTAGTGGCACTGAAGCTTTCTTT
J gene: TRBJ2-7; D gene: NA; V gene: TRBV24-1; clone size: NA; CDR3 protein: CATSAVNTYEQYF; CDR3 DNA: TGTGCCACCAGTGCTGTCAACACCTACGAGCAGTACTTC
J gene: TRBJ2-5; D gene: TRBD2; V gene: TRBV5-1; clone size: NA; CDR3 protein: CASSLGGRALETQYF; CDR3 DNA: TGCGCCAGCAGCTTGGGCGGGAGGGCTCTAGAGACCCAGTACTTC
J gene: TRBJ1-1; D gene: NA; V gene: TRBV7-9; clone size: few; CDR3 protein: CASSSGVVNTEAFF; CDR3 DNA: TGTGCCAGCAGCTCAGGGGTTGTCAACACTGAAGCTTTCTTT
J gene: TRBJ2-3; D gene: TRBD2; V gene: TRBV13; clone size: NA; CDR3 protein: CASSSTGTSGSEDTQYF; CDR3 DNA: TGTGCCAGCAGCTCTACCGGGACTAGCGGGAGTGAGGATACGCAGTATTTT
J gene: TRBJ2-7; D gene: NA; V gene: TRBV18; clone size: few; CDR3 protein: CASSPRPRAYEQYF; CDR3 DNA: TGTGCCAGCTCACCACGGCCCAGGGCCTACGAGCAGTACTTC
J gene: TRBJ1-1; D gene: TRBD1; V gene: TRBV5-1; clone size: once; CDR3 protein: CASSFRGHTEAFF; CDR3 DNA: TGCGCCAGCAGCTTTAGGGGGCACACTGAAGCTTTCTTT
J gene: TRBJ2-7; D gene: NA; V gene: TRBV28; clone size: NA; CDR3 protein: CASSLGDNEQYF; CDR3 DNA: TGTGCCAGCAGTTTAGGGGACAATGAGCAGTACTTC
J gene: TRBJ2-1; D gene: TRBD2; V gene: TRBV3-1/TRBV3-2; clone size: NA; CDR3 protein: CASSPWTSGLSYNEQFF; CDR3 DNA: TGTGCCAGCAGCCCCTGGACTAGCGGGCTGTCCTACAATGAGCAGTTCTTC
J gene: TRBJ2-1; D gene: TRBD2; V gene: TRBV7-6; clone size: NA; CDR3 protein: CASSGYSGRAGEQFF; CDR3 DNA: TGTGCCAGCAGCGGATATAGCGGGAGGGCCGGTGAGCAGTTCTTC
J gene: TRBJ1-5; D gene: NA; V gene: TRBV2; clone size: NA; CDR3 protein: CASSEAQGRNQPQHF; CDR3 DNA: TGTGCCAGCAGTGAAGCTCAGGGGCGAAATCAGCCCCAGCATTTT
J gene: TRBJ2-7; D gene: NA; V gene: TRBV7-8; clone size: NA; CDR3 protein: CASSLDLNYEQYF; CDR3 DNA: TGTGCCAGCAGCTTAGACCTAAACTACGAGCAGTACTTC
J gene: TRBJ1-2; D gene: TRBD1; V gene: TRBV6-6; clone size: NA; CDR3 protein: CASSYREQGGYGYTF; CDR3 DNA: TGTGCCAGCAGTTACCGCGAACAGGGGGGCTATGGCTACACCTTC
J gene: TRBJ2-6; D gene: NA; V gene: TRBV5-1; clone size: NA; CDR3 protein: CASSSTPNSGANVLTF; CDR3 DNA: TGCGCCAGCAGCTCGACACCGAACTCTGGGGCCAACGTCCTGACTTTC
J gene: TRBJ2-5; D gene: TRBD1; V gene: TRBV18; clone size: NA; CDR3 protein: CASSPFRTGGQETQYF; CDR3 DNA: TGTGCCAGCTCACCCTTCAGGACAGGGGGCCAAGAGACCCAGTACTTC
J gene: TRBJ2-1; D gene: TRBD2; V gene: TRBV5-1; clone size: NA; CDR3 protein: CASRERGSSYNEQFF; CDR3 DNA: TGCGCCAGCAGAGAGCGGGGGAGCTCCTACAATGAGCAGTTCTTC
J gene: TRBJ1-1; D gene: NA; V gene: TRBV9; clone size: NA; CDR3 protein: CASSGVARADQAFF; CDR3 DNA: TGTGCCAGCAGCGGGGTTGCGAGGGCGGATCAAGCTTTCTTT
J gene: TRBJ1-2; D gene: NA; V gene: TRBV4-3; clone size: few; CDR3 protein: CASSQDQGRSDGYTF; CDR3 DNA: TGCGCCAGCAGCCAAGATCAGGGGCGCTCAGATGGCTACACCTTC
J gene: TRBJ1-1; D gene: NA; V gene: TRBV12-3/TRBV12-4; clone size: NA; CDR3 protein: CASSPRGTAEAFF; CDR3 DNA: TGTGCCAGCAGTCCCCGAGGCACGGCTGAAGCTTTCTTT
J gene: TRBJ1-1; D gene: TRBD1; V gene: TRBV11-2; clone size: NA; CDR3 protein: CASSWTGRDTEAFF; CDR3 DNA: TGTGCCAGCAGCTGGACAGGGCGGGACACTGAAGCTTTCTTT
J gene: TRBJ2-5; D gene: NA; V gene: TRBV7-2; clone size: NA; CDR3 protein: CASSLERQETQYF; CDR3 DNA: TGTGCCAGCAGCTTAGAGAGGCAAGAGACCCAGTACTTC
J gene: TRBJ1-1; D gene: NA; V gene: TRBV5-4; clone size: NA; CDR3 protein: CASSLAGQNEAFF; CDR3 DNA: TGTGCCAGCAGCTTGGCTGGGCAGAATGAAGCTTTCTTT
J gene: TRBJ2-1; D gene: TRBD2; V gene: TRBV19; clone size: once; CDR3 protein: CASSISSGNEQFF; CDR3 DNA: TGTGCCAGTAGTATTAGTAGCGGGAATGAGCAGTTCTTC
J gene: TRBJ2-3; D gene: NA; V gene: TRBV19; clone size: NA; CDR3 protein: CASSIGAGNTDTQYF; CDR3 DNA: TGTGCCAGTAGTATAGGAGCAGGGAACACAGATACGCAGTATTTT
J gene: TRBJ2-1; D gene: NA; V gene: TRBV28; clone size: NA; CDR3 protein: CASSPQSERREQFF; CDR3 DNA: TGTGCCAGCAGCCCCCAGTCGGAAAGGCGGGAGCAGTTCTTC
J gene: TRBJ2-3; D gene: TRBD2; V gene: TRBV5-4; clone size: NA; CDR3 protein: CASSPTSGPKVTDTQYF; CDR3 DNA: TGTGCCAGCAGCCCCACTAGCGGGCCAAAAGTGACAGATACGCAGTATTTT
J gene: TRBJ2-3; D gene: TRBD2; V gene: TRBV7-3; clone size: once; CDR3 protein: CASSLTREQADTQYF; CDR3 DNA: TGTGCCAGCAGCTTAACGCGGGAGCAGGCAGATACGCAGTATTTT
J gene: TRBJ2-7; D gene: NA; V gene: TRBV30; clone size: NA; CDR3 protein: CATHRDHYEQYF; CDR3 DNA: TGTGCCACACACAGGGATCACTACGAGCAGTACTTC
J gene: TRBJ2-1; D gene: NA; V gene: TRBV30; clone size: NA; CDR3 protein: CAWSVFIRGEQFF; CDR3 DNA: TGTGCCTGGAGTGTATTTATAAGGGGTGAGCAGTTCTTC
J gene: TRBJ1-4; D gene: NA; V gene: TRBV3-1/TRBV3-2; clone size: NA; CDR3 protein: CASSPRWEKLFF; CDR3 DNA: TGTGCCAGCAGCCCACGGTGGGAAAAACTGTTTTTT
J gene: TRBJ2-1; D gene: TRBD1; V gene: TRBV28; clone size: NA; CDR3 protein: CASSITGTGVLNEQFF; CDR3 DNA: TGTGCCAGCAGTATAACCGGGACAGGGGTCCTCAATGAGCAGTTCTTC
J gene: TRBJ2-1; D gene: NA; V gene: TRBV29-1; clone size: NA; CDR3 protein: CSVISGFRNEQFF; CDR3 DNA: TGCAGCGTAATCTCCGGGTTTCGCAATGAGCAGTTCTTC
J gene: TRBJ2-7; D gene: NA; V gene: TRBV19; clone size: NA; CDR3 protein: CATGTPFYEQYF; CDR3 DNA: TGTGCCACCGGGACACCTTTCTACGAGCAGTACTTC
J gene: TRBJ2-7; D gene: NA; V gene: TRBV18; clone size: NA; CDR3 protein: CASSPQELELSYEQYF; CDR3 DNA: TGTGCCAGCTCACCACAGGAACTAGAACTTTCCTACGAGCAGTACTTC
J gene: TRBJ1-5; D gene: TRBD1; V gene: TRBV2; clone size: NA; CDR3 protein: CASNQGENQPQHF; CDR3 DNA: TGTGCCAGCAACCAGGGGGAAAATCAGCCCCAGCATTTT
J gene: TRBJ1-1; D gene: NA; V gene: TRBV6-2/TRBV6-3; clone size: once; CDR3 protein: CASSFGVRTEAFF; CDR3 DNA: TGTGCCAGCAGTTTTGGAGTGAGGACTGAAGCTTTCTTT
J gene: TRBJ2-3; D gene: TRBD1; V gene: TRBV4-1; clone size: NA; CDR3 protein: CASSQDGTGASTDTQYF; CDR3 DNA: TGCGCCAGCAGCCAAGATGGGACAGGGGCTAGCACAGATACGCAGTATTTT
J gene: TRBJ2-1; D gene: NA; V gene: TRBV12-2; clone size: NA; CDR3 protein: CASRLGASGDLYNEQFF; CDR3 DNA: TGTGCAAGTCGCTTAGGGGCTAGCGGAGACCTCTACAATGAGCAGTTCTTC
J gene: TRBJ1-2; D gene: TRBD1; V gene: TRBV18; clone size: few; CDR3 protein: CASSPQGANVGYGYTF; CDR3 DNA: TGTGCCAGCTCACCACAGGGGGCGAACGTTGGCTATGGCTACACCTTC
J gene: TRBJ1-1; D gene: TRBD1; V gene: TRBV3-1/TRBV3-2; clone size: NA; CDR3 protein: CASSRQTGRLTNTEAFF; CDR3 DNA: TGTGCCAGCAGCCGACAGACAGGGCGCCTGACAAACACTGAAGCTTTCTTT
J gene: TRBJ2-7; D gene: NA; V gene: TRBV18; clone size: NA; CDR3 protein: CASSPGTNAYEQYF; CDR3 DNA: TGTGCCAGCTCACCCGGGACAAATGCCTACGAGCAGTACTTC
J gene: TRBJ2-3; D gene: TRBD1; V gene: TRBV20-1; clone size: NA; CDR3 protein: CSASTGERTDTQYF; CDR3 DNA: TGCAGTGCTAGTACAGGGGAGCGGACAGATACGCAGTATTTT
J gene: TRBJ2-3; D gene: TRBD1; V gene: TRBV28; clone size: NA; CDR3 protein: CASRQTGGADTQYF; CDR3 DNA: TGTGCCAGCAGGCAGACAGGGGGCGCAGATACGCAGTATTTT
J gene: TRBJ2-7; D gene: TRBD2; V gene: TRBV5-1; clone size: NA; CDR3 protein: CASSLVSLAGGYEQYF; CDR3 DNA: TGCGCCAGCAGCTTGGTAAGCCTAGCGGGAGGGTACGAGCAGTACTTC
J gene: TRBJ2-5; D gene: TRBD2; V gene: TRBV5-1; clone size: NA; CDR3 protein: CASSLGLLAGAYETQYF; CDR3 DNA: TGCGCCAGCAGCTTGGGGCTGCTAGCGGGAGCTTATGAGACCCAGTACTTC
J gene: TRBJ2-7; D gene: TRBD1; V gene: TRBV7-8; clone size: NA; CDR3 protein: CASSSDRYEQYF; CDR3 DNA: TGTGCCAGCAGCTCGGACAGGTACGAGCAGTACTTC
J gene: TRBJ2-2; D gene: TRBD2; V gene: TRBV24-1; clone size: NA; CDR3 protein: CATTAGVTGELFF; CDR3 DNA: TGTGCCACCACGGCGGGAGTTACCGGGGAGCTGTTTTTT
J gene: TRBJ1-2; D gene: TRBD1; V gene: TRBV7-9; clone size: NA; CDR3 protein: CASSLWQGAPRGHGYTF; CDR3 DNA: TGTGCCAGCAGCTTATGGCAGGGGGCCCCAAGAGGACATGGCTACACCTTC
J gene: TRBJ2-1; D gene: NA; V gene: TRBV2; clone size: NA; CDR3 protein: CASAGQITTVGFF; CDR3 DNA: TGTGCCAGCGCGGGACAGATAACCACGGTGGGGTTCTTC